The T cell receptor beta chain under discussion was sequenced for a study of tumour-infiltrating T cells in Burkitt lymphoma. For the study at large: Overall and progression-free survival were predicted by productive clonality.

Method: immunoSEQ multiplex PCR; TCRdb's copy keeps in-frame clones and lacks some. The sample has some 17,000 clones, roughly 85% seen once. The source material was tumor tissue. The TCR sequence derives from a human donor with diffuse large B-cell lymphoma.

Written as DNA, the CDR3 is TGTGCCAGCAGCCTATACGGGGTCGACTACGAGCAGTACTTC. Residues: CASSLYGVDYEQYF. The V call is TRBV27, the J call TRBJ2-7; D might be TRBD2 (5 bases). Germline CDR1 reads MNHEY; CDR2 reads SMNVEV (reference sequence). Trimming removed 6 bases from V and 3 bases from J, with 15 bases in between. This CDR3 is 14 amino acids long.